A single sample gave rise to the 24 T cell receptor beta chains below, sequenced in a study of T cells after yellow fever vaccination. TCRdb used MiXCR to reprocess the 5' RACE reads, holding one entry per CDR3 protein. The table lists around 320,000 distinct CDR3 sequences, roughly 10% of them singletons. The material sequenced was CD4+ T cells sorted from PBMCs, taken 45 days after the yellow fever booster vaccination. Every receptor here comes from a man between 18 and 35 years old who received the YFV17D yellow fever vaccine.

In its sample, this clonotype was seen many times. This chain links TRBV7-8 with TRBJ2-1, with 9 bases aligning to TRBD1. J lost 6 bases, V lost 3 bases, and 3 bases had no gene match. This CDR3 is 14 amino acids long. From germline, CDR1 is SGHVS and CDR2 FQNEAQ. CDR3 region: CASSFETGGNEQFF. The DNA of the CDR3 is TGTGCCAGCAGCTTCGAGACAGGGGGCAATGAGCAGTTCTTC.

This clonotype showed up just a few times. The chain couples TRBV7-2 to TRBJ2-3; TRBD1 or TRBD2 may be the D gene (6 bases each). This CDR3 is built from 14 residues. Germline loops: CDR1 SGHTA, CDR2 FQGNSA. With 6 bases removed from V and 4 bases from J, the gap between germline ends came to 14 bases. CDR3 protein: CASRSRGPPDTQYF. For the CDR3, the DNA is TGTGCCAGCAGATCACGGGGGCCCCCAGATACGCAGTATTTT.

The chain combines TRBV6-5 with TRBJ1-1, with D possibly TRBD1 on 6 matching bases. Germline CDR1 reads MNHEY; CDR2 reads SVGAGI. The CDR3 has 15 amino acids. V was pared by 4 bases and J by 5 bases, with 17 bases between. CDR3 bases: TGTGCCAGCAGTTCCCGAGGGGAGGGGGATACTGAAGCTTTCTTT. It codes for CASSSRGEGDTEAFF.

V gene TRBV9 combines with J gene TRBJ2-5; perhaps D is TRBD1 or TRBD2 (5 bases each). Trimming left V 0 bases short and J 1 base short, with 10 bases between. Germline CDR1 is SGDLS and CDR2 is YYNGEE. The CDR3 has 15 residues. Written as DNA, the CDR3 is TGTGCCAGCAGCGTAGGGGGACCTACCCAAGAGACCCAGTACTTC. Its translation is CASSVGGPTQETQYF.

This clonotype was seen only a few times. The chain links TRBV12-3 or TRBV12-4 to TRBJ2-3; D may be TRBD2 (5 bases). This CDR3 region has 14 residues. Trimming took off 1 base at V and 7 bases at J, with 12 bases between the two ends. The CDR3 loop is CASSLGWTQNTQYF. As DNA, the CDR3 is TGTGCCAGCAGTTTAGGGTGGACTCAGAATACGCAGTATTTT.

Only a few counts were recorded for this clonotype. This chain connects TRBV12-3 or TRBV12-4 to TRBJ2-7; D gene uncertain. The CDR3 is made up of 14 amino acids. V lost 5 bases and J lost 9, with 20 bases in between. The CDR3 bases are TGTGCCAGCAGTCCCCTCGGGTTAGTCGCAGGGCAGTACTTC. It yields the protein CASSPLGLVAGQYF.

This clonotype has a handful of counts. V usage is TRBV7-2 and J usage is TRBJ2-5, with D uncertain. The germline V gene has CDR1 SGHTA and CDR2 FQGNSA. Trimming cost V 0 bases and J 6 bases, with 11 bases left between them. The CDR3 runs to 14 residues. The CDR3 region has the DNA TGTGCCAGCAGCTTAGCGCCAGGAAAGAAGACCCAGTACTTC. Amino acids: CASSLAPGKKTQYF.

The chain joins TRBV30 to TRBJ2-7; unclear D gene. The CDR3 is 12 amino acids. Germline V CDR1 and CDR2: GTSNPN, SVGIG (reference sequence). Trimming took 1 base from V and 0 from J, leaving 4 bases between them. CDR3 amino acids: CAWSASSYEQYF. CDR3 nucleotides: TGTGCCTGGAGTGCGTCCTCCTACGAGCAGTACTTC. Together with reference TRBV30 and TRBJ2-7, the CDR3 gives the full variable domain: SQTIHQWPATLVQPVGSPLSLECTVEGTSNPNLYWYRQAAGRGLQLLFYSVGIGQISSEVPQNLSASRPQDRQFILSSKKLLLSDSGFYLCAWSASSYEQYFGPGTRLTVT.

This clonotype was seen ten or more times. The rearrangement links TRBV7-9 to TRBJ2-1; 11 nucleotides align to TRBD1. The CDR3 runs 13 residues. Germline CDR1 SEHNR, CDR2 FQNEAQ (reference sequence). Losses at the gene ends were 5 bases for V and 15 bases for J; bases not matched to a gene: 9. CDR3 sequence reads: CASSLNLGQGAFF. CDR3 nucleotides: TGTGCCAGCAGCCTCAACCTTGGACAGGGGGCGTTCTTC.

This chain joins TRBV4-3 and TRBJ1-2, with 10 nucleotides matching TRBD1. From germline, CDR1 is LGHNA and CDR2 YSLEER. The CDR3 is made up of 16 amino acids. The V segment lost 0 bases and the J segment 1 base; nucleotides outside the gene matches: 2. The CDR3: CASSQDRDRGNYGYTF. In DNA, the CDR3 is TGCGCCAGCAGCCAAGATCGGGACAGGGGTAACTATGGCTACACCTTC.

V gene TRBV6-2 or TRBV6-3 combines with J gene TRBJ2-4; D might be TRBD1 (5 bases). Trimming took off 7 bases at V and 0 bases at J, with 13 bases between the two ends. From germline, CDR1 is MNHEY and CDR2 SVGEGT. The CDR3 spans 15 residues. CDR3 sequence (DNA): TGTGCCAGCAACGAGATCCAGGGAGCCAAAAACATTCAGTACTTC. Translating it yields CASNEIQGAKNIQYF.

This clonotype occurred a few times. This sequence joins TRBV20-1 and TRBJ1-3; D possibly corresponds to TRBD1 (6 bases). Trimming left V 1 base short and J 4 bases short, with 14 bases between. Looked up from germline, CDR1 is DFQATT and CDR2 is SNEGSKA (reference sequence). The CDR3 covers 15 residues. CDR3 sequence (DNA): TGCAGTGCTAGAGCGCCGGGACACGAAGGAAACACCATATATTTT. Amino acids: CSARAPGHEGNTIYF.

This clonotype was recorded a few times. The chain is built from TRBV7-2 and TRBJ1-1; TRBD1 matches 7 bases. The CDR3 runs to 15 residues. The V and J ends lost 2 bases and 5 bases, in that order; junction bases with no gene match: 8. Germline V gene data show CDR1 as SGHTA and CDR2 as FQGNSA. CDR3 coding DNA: TGTGCCAGCAGCTTACAGACAGGGAGAGGTACTGAAGCTTTCTTT. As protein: CASSLQTGRGTEAFF. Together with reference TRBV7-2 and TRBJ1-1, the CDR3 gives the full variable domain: GAGVSQSPSNKVTEKGKDVELRCDPISGHTALYWYRQSLGQGLEFLIYFQGNSAPDKSGLPSDRFSAERTGGSVSTLTIQRTQQEDSAVYLCASSLQTGRGTEAFFGQGTRLTVV.

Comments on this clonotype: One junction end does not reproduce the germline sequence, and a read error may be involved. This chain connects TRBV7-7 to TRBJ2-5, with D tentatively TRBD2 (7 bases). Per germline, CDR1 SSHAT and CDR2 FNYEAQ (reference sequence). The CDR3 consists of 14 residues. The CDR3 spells CASSQSTGRENQYF. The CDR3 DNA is TGTGCTAGCAGCCAAAGCACAGGGAGGGAGAACCAGTACTTC.

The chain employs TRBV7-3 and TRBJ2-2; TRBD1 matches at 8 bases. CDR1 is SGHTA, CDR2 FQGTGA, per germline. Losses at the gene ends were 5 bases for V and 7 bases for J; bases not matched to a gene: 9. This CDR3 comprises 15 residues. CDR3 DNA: TGTGCCAGCAGCCCCGACAGGGGAGGAAACGGGGAGCTGTTTTTT. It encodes CASSPDRGGNGELFF.

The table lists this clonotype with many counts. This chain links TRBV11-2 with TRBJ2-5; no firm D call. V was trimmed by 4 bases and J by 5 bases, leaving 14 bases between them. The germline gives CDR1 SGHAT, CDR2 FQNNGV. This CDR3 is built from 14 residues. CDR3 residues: CASSSGPIGETQYF. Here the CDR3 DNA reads TGTGCCAGCAGCTCCGGACCTATCGGGGAGACCCAGTACTTC. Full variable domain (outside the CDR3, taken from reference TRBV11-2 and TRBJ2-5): EAGVAQSPRYKIIEKRQSVAFWCNPISGHATLYWYQQILGQGPKLLIQFQNNGVVDDSQLPKDRFSAERLKGVDSTLKIQPAKLEDSAVYLCASSSGPIGETQYFGPGTRLLVL.

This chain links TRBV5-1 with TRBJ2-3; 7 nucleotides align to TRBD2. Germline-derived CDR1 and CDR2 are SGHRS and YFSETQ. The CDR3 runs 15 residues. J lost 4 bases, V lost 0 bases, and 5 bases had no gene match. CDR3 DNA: TGCGCCAGCAGCTTGGTGGGGAGGGAGTCAGATACGCAGTATTTT. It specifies CASSLVGRESDTQYF.

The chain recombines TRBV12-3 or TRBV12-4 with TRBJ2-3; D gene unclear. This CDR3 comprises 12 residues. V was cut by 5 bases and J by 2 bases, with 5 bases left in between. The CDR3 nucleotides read TGTGCCAGCAGTGGAAACACAGATACGCAGTATTTT. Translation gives CASSGNTDTQYF.

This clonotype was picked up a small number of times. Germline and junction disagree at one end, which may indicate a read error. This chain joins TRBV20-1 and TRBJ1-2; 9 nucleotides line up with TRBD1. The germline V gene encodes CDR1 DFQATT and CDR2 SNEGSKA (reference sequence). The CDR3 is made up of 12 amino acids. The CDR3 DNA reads TGCAGTACTAGCGGGACAGGGAATGGCTACACCTTC. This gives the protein CSTSGTGNGYTF.

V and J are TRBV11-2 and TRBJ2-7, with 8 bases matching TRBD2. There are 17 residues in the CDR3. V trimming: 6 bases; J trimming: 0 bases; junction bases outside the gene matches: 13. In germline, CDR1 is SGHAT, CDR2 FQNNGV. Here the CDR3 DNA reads TGTGCCAGCAGGAGTGGACGAGCGGGGGCCAGCTCCTACGAGCAGTACGTC. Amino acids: CASRSGRAGASSYEQYV.

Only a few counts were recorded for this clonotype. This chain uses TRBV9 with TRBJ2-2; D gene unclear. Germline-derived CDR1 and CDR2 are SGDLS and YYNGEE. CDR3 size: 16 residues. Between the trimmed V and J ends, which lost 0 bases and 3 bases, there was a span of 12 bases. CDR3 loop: CASSVEREFYTGELFF. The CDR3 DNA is TGTGCCAGCAGCGTAGAAAGGGAATTCTACACCGGGGAGCTGTTTTTT.

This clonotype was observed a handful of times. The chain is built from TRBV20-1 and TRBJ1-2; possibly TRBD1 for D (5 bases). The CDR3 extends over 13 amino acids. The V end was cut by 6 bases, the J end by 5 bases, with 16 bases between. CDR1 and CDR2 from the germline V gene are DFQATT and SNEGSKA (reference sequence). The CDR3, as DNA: TGCAGTGCGAAGGTTCAGGGACGATATGGCTACACCTTC. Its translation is CSAKVQGRYGYTF.

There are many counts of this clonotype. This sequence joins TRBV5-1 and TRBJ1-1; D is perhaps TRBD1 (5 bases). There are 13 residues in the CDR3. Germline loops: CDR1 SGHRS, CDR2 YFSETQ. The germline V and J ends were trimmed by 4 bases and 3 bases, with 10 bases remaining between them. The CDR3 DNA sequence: TGCGCCAGCAGCCGGGGGGAGGACACTGAAGCTTTCTTT. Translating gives CASSRGEDTEAFF. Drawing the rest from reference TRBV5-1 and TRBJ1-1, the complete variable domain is KAGVTQTPRYLIKTRGQQVTLSCSPISGHRSVSWYQQTPGQGLQFLFEYFSETQRNKGNFPGRFSGRQFSNSRSEMNVSTLELGDSALYLCASSRGEDTEAFFGQGTRLTVV.

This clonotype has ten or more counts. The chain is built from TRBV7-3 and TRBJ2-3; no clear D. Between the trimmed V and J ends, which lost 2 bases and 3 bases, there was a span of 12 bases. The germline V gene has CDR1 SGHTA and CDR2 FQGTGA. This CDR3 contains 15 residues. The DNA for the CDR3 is TGTGCCAGCAGCTTATCGTCCAGGTCAACAGATACGCAGTATTTT. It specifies CASSLSSRSTDTQYF.